Presented here are 15 T cell receptor beta chains from one specimen sequenced in a study of shared clonotypes between healthy human individuals. Only in-frame clones appear in the TCRdb table, and some are missing; sequencing was by immunoSEQ multiplex PCR. Here the sample spans approximately 940,000 clones, roughly 72% being singletons. Sequenced sample: memory CD4+ T cells sorted from blood. Subset of the sample: CD45RA-negative fraction. The receptors derive from a man aged 18 to 29 in good health.

V gene TRBV5-1 combines with J gene TRBJ2-3, with 10 bases fitting TRBD2. J lost 4 bases, V lost 4 bases, and 6 bases had no gene match. Germline V gene lookup returns CDR1 SGHRS and CDR2 YFSETQ. The CDR3 loop spans 15 amino acids. The CDR3 loop reads CASSPTSGVADTQYF. The CDR3 DNA reads TGCGCCAGCAGCCCCACTAGCGGGGTAGCAGATACGCAGTATTTT.

The chain is built from TRBV4-3 and TRBJ2-5; 8 bases fit TRBD1. CDR1 and CDR2 from the germline V gene are LGHNA and YSLEER. The CDR3 has 14 amino acids. V was clipped by 0 bases and J by 5 bases; unmatched bases: 2. The CDR3 loop reads CASSQDRTGETQYF. The DNA of the CDR3 is TGCGCCAGCAGCCAAGATAGGACAGGGGAGACCCAGTACTTC.

This clone was recorded only once. This sequence joins TRBV5-1 and TRBJ2-2; perhaps D is TRBD1 or TRBD2 (5 bases each). The CDR3 covers 11 residues. Germline-derived CDR1 and CDR2 are SGHRS and YFSETQ. V was trimmed by 7 bases and J by 4 bases, leaving 5 bases between them. CDR3 region: CASGGTGELFF. CDR3 bases: TGCGCCAGCGGGGGCACCGGGGAGCTGTTTTTT.

This rearrangement joins TRBV7-2 to TRBJ1-5, with 7 bases that match TRBD1. The germline gives CDR1 SGHTA, CDR2 FQGNSA. CDR3 length equals 14 residues. V lost 4 bases and J lost 7; bases outside the gene matches: 7. CDR3 DNA: TGTGCCAGCAGCTCACAGGGGCGAGAGCAGCCCCAGCATTTT. Protein: CASSSQGREQPQHF.

The rearrangement joins TRBV5-1 to TRBJ2-5; TRBD2 agrees at 10 bases. The CDR3 has 15 residues. Unmatched junction bases numbered 7, after V lost 4 bases and J lost 4 bases. Germline values: CDR1 SGHRS, CDR2 YFSETQ. The CDR3 spells CASSPTSGPLETQYF. DNA for the CDR3: TGCGCCAGCAGCCCGACTAGCGGGCCGCTAGAGACCCAGTACTTC.

This clone occurred a few times. The chain has TRBV7-6 and TRBJ1-1, with 7 bases matching TRBD1. Trimming took 5 bases from V and 5 from J; bases not matched to a gene: 8. This CDR3 is built from 14 residues. Per germline, CDR1 SGHVS and CDR2 FNYEAQ. Here the CDR3 reads CASSGDRVETEAFF. For the CDR3, the DNA is TGTGCCAGCAGCGGAGACAGGGTTGAAACTGAAGCTTTCTTT. The full variable domain, its missing parts supplied by reference TRBV7-6 and TRBJ1-1, is GAGVSQSPRYKVTKRGQDVALRCDPISGHVSLYWYRQALGQGPEFLTYFNYEAQQDKSGLPNDRFSAERPEGSISTLTIQRTEQRDSAMYRCASSGDRVETEAFFGQGTRLTVV.

The chain joins TRBV11-2 to TRBJ1-3; TRBD1 agrees at 7 bases. The germline V gene has CDR1 SGHAT and CDR2 FQNNGV. This CDR3 is 15 amino acids long. Germline trimming cut 8 bases from V and 7 bases from J; bases unmatched to any gene: 14. The chain's CDR3 is CASAMGQSTGNTIYF. The CDR3 nucleotides read TGTGCCAGCGCAATGGGACAGTCGACAGGGAACACCATATATTTT.

The genes are TRBV12-1 and TRBJ2-1; the table gives TRBD1 as D, unverified against the DNA. TRBV12-1 is labeled a pseudogene. The CDR3 spans 15 residues. The CDR3 region is CASSLTGIPYNEQFF. The CDR3 DNA reads as TGTGCCAGCAGCTTGACAGGGATTCCCTACAATGAGCAGTTCTTC.

The chain carries TRBV19 and TRBJ2-1; 7 nucleotides align to TRBD1. The CDR3 consists of 12 residues. Germline values: CDR1 LNHDA, CDR2 SQIVND (reference sequence). J gave up 10 bases and V 8 bases, and 8 bases lay outside the gene matches. For the CDR3, the DNA is TGTGCCAGTCGCGGACAGGTCGGGGAGCAGTTCTTC. It codes for CASRGQVGEQFF.

CDR3 region: CASSSGGGSYGYTF. The DNA of the CDR3 is TGTGCCAGCAGTTCCGGCGGAGGGAGCTATGGCTACACCTTC. V is TRBV6-6 and J is TRBJ1-2; D is uncertain. CDR3 length: 14 residues. V was trimmed by 4 bases and J by 4 bases, leaving 13 bases between them. CDR1 is MNHNY and CDR2 is SVGAGI in the germline V gene (reference sequence).

Comments on this clone: The sample has other DNA sequences that encode this CDR3 too. J is TRBJ1-1 and V is TRBV25-1, with a tentative D call TRBD1 (6 bases). The length of the CDR3 is 12 residues. Trimming shortened V by 6 bases and J by 2 bases, and 7 bases separated the two germline ends. Germline-derived CDR1 and CDR2 are MGHDK and SYGVNS. CDR3 region: CASRQGNTEAFF. The CDR3 nucleotides read TGTGCCAGCAGACAGGGAAACACTGAAGCTTTCTTT.

The chain employs TRBV23-1 and TRBJ2-7; D possibly corresponds to TRBD1 (5 bases). TRBV23-1 is sorted into the ORF group, with uncertain function. This CDR3 is built from 14 residues. The ends were cut back, 3 bases at V and 7 bases at J, with 16 bases in the middle. The CDR3: CASSHRRHRMEQYF. The CDR3 bases are TGCGCCAGCAGTCACCGTAGGCACAGGATGGAGCAGTACTTC.

Regarding this clone: Distinct nucleotide sequences in the sample also encode this CDR3. The chain recombines TRBV4-3 with TRBJ2-5; weak D call: TRBD1 (5 bases). From germline, CDR1 is LGHNA and CDR2 YSLEER. Between the trimmed V and J ends, which lost 0 bases and 5 bases, there was a span of 7 bases. This CDR3 contains 13 residues. CDR3 loop: CASSQDRAETQYF. The CDR3 region has the DNA TGCGCCAGCAGCCAAGACAGGGCCGAGACCCAGTACTTC.

This clone came up once. In DNA form, the CDR3 reads TGTGCCAGCAGCGTCGACATCGAGCAGTACTTC. It specifies CASSVDIEQYF. The chain couples TRBV28 to TRBJ2-7; D gene unclear. The V gene lost 6 bases and the J gene lost 6 bases, with 9 bases spanning the gap. CDR1 is MDHEN and CDR2 is SYDVKM in the germline V gene. The CDR3 loop spans 11 amino acids. Full variable domain (rest looked up from reference TRBV28 and TRBJ2-7): DVKVTQSSRYLVKRTGEKVFLECVQDMDHENMFWYRQDPGLGLRLIYFSYDVKMKEKGDIPEGYSVSREKKERFSLILESASTNQTSMYLCASSVDIEQYFGPGTRLTVT.

Concerning this clone: The same CDR3 arises from other DNA sequences in this sample as well. Written as DNA, the CDR3 is TGTGCCAGCAGTTTGAACAGGGATCGTACTGAAGCTTTCTTT. As protein: CASSLNRDRTEAFF. The chain recombines TRBV27 with TRBJ1-1; D possibly corresponds to TRBD1 (6 bases). The V and J ends lost 3 bases and 5 bases respectively, with 13 bases between them. The germline gives CDR1 MNHEY, CDR2 SMNVEV (reference sequence). This CDR3 contains 14 residues.